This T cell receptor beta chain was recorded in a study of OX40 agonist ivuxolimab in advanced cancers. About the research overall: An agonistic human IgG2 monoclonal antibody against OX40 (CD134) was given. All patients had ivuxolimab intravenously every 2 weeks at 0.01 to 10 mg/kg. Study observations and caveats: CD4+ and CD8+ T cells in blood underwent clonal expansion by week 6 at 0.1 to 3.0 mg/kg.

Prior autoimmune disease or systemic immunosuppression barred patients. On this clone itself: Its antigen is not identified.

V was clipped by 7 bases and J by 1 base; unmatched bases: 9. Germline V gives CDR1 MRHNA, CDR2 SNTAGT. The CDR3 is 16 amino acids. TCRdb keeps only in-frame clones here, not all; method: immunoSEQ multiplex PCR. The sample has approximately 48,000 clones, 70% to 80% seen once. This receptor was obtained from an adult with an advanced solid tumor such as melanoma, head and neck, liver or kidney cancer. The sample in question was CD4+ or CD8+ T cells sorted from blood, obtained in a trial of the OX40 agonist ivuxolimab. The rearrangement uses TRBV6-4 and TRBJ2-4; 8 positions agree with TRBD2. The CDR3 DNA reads TGTGCCAGCACCTTAGGTCGGGAGGGTGCCAAAAACATTCAGTACTTC. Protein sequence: CASTLGREGAKNIQYF.